The source of this T cell receptor (beta chain) is a study of cytomegalovirus exposure and HLA in healthy donors. Overall study results and limits: Presence/absence comparisons presumed near-even sequencing depth among donors. Other equally common chains were less clonally expanded than HLA-associated TCR beta chains, a later analysis showed. The authors later found TCR association rates varying by HLA locus, with DRB1 most and HLA-C fewest. Some V segments, TRBV6-2 and TRBV6-3 among them, were indistinguishable and were therefore excluded.

Germline V CDR1 and CDR2: MNHEY, SMNVEV (reference sequence). This CDR3 comprises 15 residues. Trimming took off 7 bases at V and 8 bases at J, with 23 bases between the two ends. The PCR made use of 60 Vbeta and 13 Jbeta primers. Data came from immunoSEQ multiplex PCR; TCRdb stores just in-frame clones and leaves some out. The sample consists of 150,000 to 170,000 clones, more than 60% of them appearing once. Turning to this clone: Its antigen is unidentified.

This TCR derives from a middle-aged woman in good health and CMV-seronegative. The V and J genes are TRBV27 and TRBJ1-2; a weak D match, TRBD1 (5 bases). The sample consisted of PBMCs. CDR3 loop: CASTPSWGGIGGYTF. CDR3 nucleotide sequence: TGTGCCAGCACCCCGAGTTGGGGGGGGATAGGGGGCTACACCTTC.